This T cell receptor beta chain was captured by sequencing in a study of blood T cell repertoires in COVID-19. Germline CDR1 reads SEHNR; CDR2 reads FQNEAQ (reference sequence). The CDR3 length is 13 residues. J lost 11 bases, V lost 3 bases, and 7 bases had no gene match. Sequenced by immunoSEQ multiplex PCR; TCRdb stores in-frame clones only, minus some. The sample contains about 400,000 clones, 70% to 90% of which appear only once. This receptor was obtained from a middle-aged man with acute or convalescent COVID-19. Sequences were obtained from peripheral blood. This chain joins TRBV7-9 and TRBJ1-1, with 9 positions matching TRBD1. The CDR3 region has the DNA TGTGCCAGCAGCTTTCCGGGACAGGGAGCGGCTTTCTTT. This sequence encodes CASSFPGQGAAFF.